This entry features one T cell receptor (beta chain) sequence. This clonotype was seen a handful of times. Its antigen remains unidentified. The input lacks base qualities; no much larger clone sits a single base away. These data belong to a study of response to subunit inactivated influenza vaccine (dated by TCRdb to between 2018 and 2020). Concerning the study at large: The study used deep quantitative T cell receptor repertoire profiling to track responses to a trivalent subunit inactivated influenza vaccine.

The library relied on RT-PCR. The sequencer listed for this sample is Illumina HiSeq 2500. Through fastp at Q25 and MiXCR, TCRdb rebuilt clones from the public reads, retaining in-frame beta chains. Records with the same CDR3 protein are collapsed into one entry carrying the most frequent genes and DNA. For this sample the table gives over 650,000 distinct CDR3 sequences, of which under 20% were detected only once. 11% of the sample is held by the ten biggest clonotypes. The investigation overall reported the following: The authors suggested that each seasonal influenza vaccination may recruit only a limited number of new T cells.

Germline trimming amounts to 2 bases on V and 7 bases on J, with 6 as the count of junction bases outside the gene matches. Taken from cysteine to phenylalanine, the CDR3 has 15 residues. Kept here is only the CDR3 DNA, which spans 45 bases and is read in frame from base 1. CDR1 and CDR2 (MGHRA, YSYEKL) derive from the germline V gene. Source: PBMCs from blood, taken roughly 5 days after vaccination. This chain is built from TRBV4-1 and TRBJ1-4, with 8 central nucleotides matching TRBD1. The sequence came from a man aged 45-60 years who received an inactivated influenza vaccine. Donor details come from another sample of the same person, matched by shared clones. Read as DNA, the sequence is TGCGCCAGCAGCCAAAGGCAGGGGGCAGGTGAAAAACTGTTTTTT. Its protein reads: CASSQRQGAGEKLFF.